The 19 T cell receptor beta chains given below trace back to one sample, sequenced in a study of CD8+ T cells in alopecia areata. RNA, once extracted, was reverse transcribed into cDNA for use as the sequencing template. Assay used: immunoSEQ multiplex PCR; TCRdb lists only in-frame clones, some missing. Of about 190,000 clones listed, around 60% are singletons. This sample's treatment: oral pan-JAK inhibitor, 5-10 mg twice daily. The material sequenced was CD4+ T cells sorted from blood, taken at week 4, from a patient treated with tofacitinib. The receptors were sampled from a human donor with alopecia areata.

The CDR3 DNA reads as TGTGCCAGCAGTGCGATTGGGCTTGGTGAAGCTTTCTTT. Its translation: CASSAIGLGEAFF. The V and J genes are TRBV25-1 and TRBJ1-1; D unclear. Germline V gene data show CDR1 as MGHDK and CDR2 as SYGVNS. With 4 bases removed from V and 7 bases from J, the gap between germline ends came to 13 bases. The CDR3 is 13 residues long.

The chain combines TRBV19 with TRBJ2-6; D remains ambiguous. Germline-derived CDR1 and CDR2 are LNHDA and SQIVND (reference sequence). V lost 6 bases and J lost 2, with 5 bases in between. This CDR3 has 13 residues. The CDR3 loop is CASSPTGANVLTF. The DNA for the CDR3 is TGTGCCAGTAGCCCGACTGGGGCCAACGTCCTGACTTTC.

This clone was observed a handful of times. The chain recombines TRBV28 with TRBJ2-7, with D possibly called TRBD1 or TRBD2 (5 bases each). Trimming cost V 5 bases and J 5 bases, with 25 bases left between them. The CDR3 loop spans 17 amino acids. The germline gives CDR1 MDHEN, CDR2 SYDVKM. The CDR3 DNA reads TGTGCCAGCAGTCCCCTTAGTCCCGGCCTGGGGACCCACGAGCAGTACTTC. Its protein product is CASSPLSPGLGTHEQYF.

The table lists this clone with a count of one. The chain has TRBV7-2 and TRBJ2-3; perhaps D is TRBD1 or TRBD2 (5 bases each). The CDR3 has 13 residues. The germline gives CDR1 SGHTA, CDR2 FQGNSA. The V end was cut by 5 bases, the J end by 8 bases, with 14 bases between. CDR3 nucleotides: TGTGCCAGCAGCCCAGAGGTTGGGACTACGCAGTATTTT. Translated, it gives CASSPEVGTTQYF.

This chain's CDR3 is CATSREVGGPGEQFF. The CDR3 DNA sequence: TGTGCCACCAGCAGAGAGGTGGGAGGGCCGGGTGAGCAGTTCTTC. The rearrangement links TRBV15 to TRBJ2-1; 7 bases map to TRBD2. This CDR3 is built from 15 residues. The V gene's germline CDR1 is LNHNV and CDR2 YYDKDF (reference sequence). V was pared by 0 bases and J by 9 bases, with 8 bases of the junction left unmatched.

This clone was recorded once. The chain's CDR3 is CASKYRGGFGSYEQYF. CDR3 coding DNA: TGTGCCAGCAAATATAGAGGGGGGTTCGGGTCCTACGAGCAGTACTTC. The V gene is TRBV27, the J gene TRBJ2-7; D is tentatively TRBD1 or TRBD2 (6 bases each). This CDR3 is built from 16 residues. Germline V gives CDR1 MNHEY, CDR2 SMNVEV (reference sequence). Trimming left V 7 bases short and J 1 base short, with 20 bases between.

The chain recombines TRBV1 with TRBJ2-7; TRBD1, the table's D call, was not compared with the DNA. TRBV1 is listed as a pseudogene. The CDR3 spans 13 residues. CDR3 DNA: TGCACCAGGATGACAGGGATTCGCTACGAGCAGTACTTC. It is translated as CTRMTGIRYEQYF.

CDR3 bases: TGCAGCGCTACTAGCAGGGGCACAGATACGCAGTATTTT. It yields the protein CSATSRGTDTQYF. The rearrangement joins TRBV29-1 to TRBJ2-3; TRBD2 is a possible D gene (6 bases). With 7 bases removed from V and 1 base from J, the gap between germline ends came to 12 bases. Germline CDR1 is SQVTM and CDR2 is ANQGSEA. CDR3 length: 13 amino acids.

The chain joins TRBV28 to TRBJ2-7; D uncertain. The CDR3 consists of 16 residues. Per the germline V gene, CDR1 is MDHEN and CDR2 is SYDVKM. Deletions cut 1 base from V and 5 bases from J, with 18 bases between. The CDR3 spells CASSLLSGQGIHEQYF. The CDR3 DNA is TGTGCCAGCAGTTTATTGTCGGGCCAAGGGATCCACGAGCAGTACTTC.

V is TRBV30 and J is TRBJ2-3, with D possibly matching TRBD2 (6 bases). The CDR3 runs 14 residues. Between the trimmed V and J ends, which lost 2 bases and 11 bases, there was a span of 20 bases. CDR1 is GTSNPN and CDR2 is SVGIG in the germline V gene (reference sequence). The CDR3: CAWSTRTGGVRQYF. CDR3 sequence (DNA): TGTGCCTGGAGTACACGAACCGGAGGGGTTAGGCAGTATTTT. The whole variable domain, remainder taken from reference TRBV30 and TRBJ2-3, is SQTIHQWPATLVQPVGSPLSLECTVEGTSNPNLYWYRQAAGRGLQLLFYSVGIGQISSEVPQNLSASRPQDRQFILSSKKLLLSDSGFYLCAWSTRTGGVRQYFGPGTRLTVL.

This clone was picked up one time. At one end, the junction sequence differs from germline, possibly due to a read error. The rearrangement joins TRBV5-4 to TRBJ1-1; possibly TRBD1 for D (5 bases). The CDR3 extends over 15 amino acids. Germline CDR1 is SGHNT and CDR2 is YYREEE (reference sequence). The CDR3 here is CASSTGPLLKTEAFF. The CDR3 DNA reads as TGTGCCAGCAGCACGGGACCCCTGCTGAAGACTGAAGCTTTCTTT.

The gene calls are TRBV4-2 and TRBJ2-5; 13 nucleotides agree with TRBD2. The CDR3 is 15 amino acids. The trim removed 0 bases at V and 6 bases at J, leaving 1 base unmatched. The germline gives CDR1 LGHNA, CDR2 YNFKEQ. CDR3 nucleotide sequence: TGTGCCAGCAGCCAAGACGGGACTAGCGGGAAGACCCAGTACTTC. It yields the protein CASSQDGTSGKTQYF.

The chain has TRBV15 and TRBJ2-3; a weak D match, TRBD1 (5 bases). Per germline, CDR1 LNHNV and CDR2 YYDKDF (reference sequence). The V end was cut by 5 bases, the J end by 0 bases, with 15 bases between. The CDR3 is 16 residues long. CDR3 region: CATSSRQPSSTDTQYF. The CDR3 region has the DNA TGTGCCACCAGCTCACGACAGCCTTCTAGCACAGATACGCAGTATTTT.

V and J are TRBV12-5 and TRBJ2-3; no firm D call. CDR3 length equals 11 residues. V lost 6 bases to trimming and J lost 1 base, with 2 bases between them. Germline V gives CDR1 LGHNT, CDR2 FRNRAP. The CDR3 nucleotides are TGTGCTAGTGGCGGCACAGATACGCAGTATTTT. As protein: CASGGTDTQYF.

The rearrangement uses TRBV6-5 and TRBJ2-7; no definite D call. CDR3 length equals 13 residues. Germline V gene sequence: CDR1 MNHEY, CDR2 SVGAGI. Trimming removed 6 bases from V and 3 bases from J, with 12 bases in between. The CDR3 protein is CASRAMGNYEQYF. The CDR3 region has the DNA TGTGCCAGCAGGGCAATGGGCAACTACGAGCAGTACTTC.

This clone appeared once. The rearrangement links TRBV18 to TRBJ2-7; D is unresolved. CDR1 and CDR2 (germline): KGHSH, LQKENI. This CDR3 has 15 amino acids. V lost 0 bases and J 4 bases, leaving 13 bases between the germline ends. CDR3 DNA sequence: TGTGCCAGCTCACCACCGGCCACGGCAGTTTACGAGCAGTACTTC. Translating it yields CASSPPATAVYEQYF.

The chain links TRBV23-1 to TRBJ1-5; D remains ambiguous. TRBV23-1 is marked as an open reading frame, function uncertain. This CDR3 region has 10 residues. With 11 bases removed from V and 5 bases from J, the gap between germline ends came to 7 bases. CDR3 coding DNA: TGCGCCTCCCCCGATCAGCCCCAGCATTTT. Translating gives CASPDQPQHF.

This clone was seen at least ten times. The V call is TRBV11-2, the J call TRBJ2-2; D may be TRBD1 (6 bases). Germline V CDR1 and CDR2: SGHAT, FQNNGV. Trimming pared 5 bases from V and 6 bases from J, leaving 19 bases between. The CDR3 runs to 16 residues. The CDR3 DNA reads TGTGCCAGCAGCCACGTGCCGGGACACCTCTCCGGGGAGCTGTTTTTT. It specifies CASSHVPGHLSGELFF.

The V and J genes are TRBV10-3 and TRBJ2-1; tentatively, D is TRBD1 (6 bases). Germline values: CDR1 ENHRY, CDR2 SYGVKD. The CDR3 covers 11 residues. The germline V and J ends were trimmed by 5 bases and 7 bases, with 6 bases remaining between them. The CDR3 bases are TGTGCCATCAGTCAGGGGAATGAGCAGTTCTTC. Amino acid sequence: CAISQGNEQFF.